This TCR beta chain was captured by sequencing in a study of shared clonotypes between healthy human individuals. Germline CDR1 is ENHRY and CDR2 is SYGVKD. Deletions cut 0 bases from V and 7 bases from J, with 9 bases between. This CDR3 comprises 13 residues. Subsets obtained from CD4+ cells comprised CD45RA+ naive and CD45RA-negative memory cells. Method: immunoSEQ multiplex PCR; TCRdb's copy keeps in-frame clones and lacks some. Among about 1 million clones listed, more than 60% were seen once. The source material was memory CD4+ T cells sorted from blood. Subset noted: CD45RA-negative fraction. This TCR came from a man in his late teens or twenties in good health. The V gene is TRBV10-3, the J gene TRBJ1-2, with D maybe TRBD1 (5 bases). The CDR3 is CAISESPGFGYTF. The CDR3 region has the DNA TGTGCCATCAGTGAGTCTCCAGGGTTTGGCTACACCTTC.